The clone carrying this TCR beta chain was counted between two and nine times. These data belong to a study of blood T cell repertoires in COVID-19. Study details: The study drew acute and convalescent COVID-19 samples from the United States, Italy and Spain.

In the source study's methods: Counts of nucleated cells, estimated from reference gene primer amplification, were obtained. The protocol was immunoSEQ multiplex PCR, while the TCRdb copy is restricted to in-frame clones and leaves out a portion. The V and J calls and clone size are taken from that table; D and trimming were inferred from the DNA. Here the sample spans approximately 130,000 clones, under 90% being singletons. Sequencing used peripheral blood. The source is a woman between 55 and 75 years old with active or convalescent COVID-19.

In DNA form, the CDR3 reads TGTGCCAGCACCCCGGACACCATCGGTGGCTACACCTTC. It yields the protein CASTPDTIGGYTF. The chain carries TRBV12-3 or TRBV12-4 and TRBJ1-2, with D possibly matching TRBD1 (5 bases). V dropped 7 bases and J dropped 7 bases, with 16 bases sitting between them. The CDR3 has 13 amino acids.